This entry lists 16 T cell receptor beta chains sequenced from one sample in a study of sequential checkpoint blockade in melanoma. Clones were read by immunoSEQ multiplex PCR, and TCRdb kept only the in-frame ones, dropping some. The repertoire holds approximately 14,000 clones, with 50% to 55% as singletons. Treatment: randomized to nivolumab then ipilimumab (arm A) or the reverse (arm B). The specimen comprised CD8+ T cells sorted from blood (inferred from file names), sampled from a patient given nivolumab and ipilimumab in sequence. The receptors were gathered from a human donor with melanoma.

The chain has TRBV18 and TRBJ2-7; 11 bases are a match to TRBD1. This CDR3 has 16 amino acids. Per germline, CDR1 KGHSH and CDR2 LQKENI. The trim removed 3 bases at V and 3 bases at J, leaving 7 bases unmatched. CDR3 nucleotide sequence: TGTGCCAGCTCACCCTTCGGGACAGGGGGTGACTACGAGCAGTACTTC. Protein sequence: CASSPFGTGGDYEQYF.

The gene calls are TRBV2 and TRBJ1-6; no clear D gene. Trimming removed 4 bases at V and 6 bases at J, with 13 bases between. This CDR3 comprises 15 residues. Per germline, CDR1 SNHLY and CDR2 FYNNEI. CDR3 region: CASSVSAGGNSPLHF. CDR3 sequence (DNA): TGTGCCAGCAGTGTATCCGCCGGCGGTAATTCACCCCTCCACTTT.

The rearrangement joins TRBV4-1 to TRBJ2-7; D is possibly TRBD1 (6 bases). Germline CDR1 is MGHRA and CDR2 is YSYEKL. The V end was cut by 1 base, the J end by 5 bases, with 15 bases between. The CDR3 extends over 15 amino acids. The CDR3 bases are TGCGCCAGCAGCCAAGTCGCAGGGGCGGAGAACGAGCAGTACTTC. It codes for CASSQVAGAENEQYF.

The rearrangement links TRBV29-1 to TRBJ2-5, with 8 bases fitting TRBD2. V was clipped by 3 bases and J by 5 bases; unmatched bases: 17. This CDR3 is built from 17 residues. From germline, CDR1 is SQVTM and CDR2 ANQGSEA. The CDR3 sequence is CSVDMDDVGGASETQYF. As DNA, the CDR3 is TGCAGCGTTGACATGGATGATGTCGGGGGGGCGTCGGAGACCCAGTACTTC.

The chain recombines TRBV5-4 with TRBJ2-7, with 9 bases matching TRBD1. The CDR3 covers 16 residues. V dropped 3 bases and J dropped 6; count of bases not matched to a gene: 13. Germline CDR1 and CDR2: SGHNT and YYREEE (reference sequence). The CDR3 nucleotides read TGTGCCAGCAGCTCCCTACCCCGGGACAGGGTGGGCGAGCAGTACTTC. Translated: CASSSLPRDRVGEQYF.

The rearrangement uses TRBV19 and TRBJ2-7, with D hard to call. V dropped 0 bases and J dropped 3 bases, with 9 bases sitting between them. Germline lookup yields CDR1 LNHDA and CDR2 SQIVND (reference sequence). The CDR3 has 14 amino acids. The CDR3 DNA sequence: TGTGCCAGTAGTATAGACGGTCTTGGCTACGAGCAGTACTTC. It specifies CASSIDGLGYEQYF.

The V gene is TRBV18, the J gene TRBJ2-1, with 9 bases matching TRBD2. Germline CDR1 and CDR2: KGHSH and LQKENI. The CDR3 is made up of 16 amino acids. V trimming: 0 bases; J trimming: 8 bases; junction bases outside the gene matches: 8. DNA of the CDR3: TGTGCCAGCTCACCACCGTTGCTAGCGGGAAGCGATGAGCAGTTCTTC. Its protein is CASSPPLLAGSDEQFF.

The chain combines TRBV5-6 with TRBJ2-7, with 7 bases lining up with TRBD1. Germline CDR1 reads SGHDT; CDR2 reads YYEEEE. CDR3 size: 13 residues. Trimming removed 0 bases from V and 12 bases from J; junction bases left unmatched: 9. The CDR3 DNA reads as TGTGCCAGCAGCTTGGCGGCAGGGGGTAAGGTGTACTTC. Its translation is CASSLAAGGKVYF.

As for this clone: The sample has other DNA sequences that encode this CDR3 too. The rearrangement links TRBV4-1 to TRBJ2-1; TRBD1 aligns across 8 bases. Germline trimming cut 1 base from V and 6 bases from J; bases unmatched to any gene: 2. The V gene's germline CDR1 is MGHRA and CDR2 YSYEKL. CDR3 length: 14 residues. CDR3 sequence: CASSQGTGLNEQFF. In nucleotides, the CDR3 is TGCGCCAGCAGCCAAGGGACAGGGCTCAATGAGCAGTTCTTC.

The V gene is TRBV2, the J gene TRBJ2-1; D gene uncertain. Germline V lookup: CDR1 SNHLY, CDR2 FYNNEI. V was cut by 8 bases and J by 0 bases, with 8 bases left in between. The CDR3 has 13 amino acids. CDR3 amino acids: CASDLSSYNEQFF. The CDR3 bases are TGTGCCAGCGATCTTAGCTCCTACAATGAGCAGTTCTTC.

This sequence joins TRBV11-1 and TRBJ1-2; 12 bases match TRBD1. The CDR3 contains 14 residues. The V gene end was trimmed by 5 bases and the J gene end by 5 bases; junction bases not matched to a gene: 3. The germline gives CDR1 SGHAT, CDR2 FQDESV (reference sequence). Here the CDR3 reads CASSPGQGAYGYTF. The CDR3 DNA follows: TGTGCCAGCAGCCCGGGACAGGGGGCGTATGGCTACACCTTC.

This clone has just a few counts. The chain is built from TRBV2 and TRBJ2-3, with 8 bases lining up with TRBD2. J was trimmed by 2 bases and V by 3 bases; bases with no gene match: 4. The CDR3 spans 15 residues. The germline gives CDR1 SNHLY, CDR2 FYNNEI. The CDR3 nucleotides read TGTGCCAGCAGTGAGGCGGGGGGCTCCACAGATACGCAGTATTTT. The encoded protein is CASSEAGGSTDTQYF.

This sequence joins TRBV4-1 and TRBJ2-1; D perhaps matches TRBD2 (5 bases). Germline V gives CDR1 MGHRA, CDR2 YSYEKL. V shed 0 bases and J shed 5 bases, with 11 bases lying between them. CDR3 length: 15 amino acids. The CDR3 reads CASSQEPLAHNEQFF. The CDR3 nucleotides read TGCGCCAGCAGCCAAGAACCCCTAGCCCACAATGAGCAGTTCTTC.

V is TRBV19 and J is TRBJ2-7; 9 positions agree with TRBD1. The CDR3 length is 15 residues. Germline values: CDR1 LNHDA, CDR2 SQIVND (reference sequence). V was pared by 3 bases and J by 4 bases, with 7 bases of the junction left unmatched. The CDR3 sequence is CASSIGQGFWYEQYF. The CDR3 nucleotides read TGTGCCAGTAGTATCGGACAGGGGTTTTGGTACGAGCAGTACTTC.

For the CDR3, the DNA is TGTGCCAGCAGACTAGCGGGCTCCTACGAGCAGTACTTC. Translated: CASRLAGSYEQYF. The rearrangement uses TRBV27 and TRBJ2-7; TRBD2 aligns across 9 bases. This CDR3 contains 13 residues. With 6 bases clipped from V and 0 bases from J, the junction kept 0 bases outside the gene matches. Germline V gives CDR1 MNHEY, CDR2 SMNVEV (reference sequence).

This chain links TRBV4-2 with TRBJ2-3, with D perhaps TRBD2 (5 bases). The germline V and J ends were trimmed by 2 bases and 4 bases, with 10 bases remaining between them. Germline CDR1 and CDR2: LGHNA and YNFKEQ. This CDR3 spans 14 amino acids. CDR3 sequence reads: CASSQILAPDTQYF. The CDR3 bases are TGTGCCAGCAGCCAAATTCTAGCTCCAGATACGCAGTATTTT.